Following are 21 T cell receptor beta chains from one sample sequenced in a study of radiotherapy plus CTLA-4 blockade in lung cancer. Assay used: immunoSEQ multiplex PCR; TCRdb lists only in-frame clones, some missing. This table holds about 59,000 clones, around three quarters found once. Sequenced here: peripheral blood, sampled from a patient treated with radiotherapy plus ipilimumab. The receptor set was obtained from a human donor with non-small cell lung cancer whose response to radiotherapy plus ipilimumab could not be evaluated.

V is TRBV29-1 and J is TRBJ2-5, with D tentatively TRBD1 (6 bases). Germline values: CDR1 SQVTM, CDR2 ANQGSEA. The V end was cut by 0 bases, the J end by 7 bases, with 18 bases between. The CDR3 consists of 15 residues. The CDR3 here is CSVEDLQGHWGTQYF. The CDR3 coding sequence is TGCAGCGTTGAAGATCTACAGGGACACTGGGGGACCCAGTACTTC. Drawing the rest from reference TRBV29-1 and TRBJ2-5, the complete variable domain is SAVISQKPSRDICQRGTSLTIQCQVDSQVTMMFWYRQQPGQSLTLIATANQGSEATYESGFVIDKFPISRPNLTFSTLTVSNMSPEDSSIYLCSVEDLQGHWGTQYFGPGTRLLVL.

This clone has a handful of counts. The CDR3 loop reads CASSYPPRGGDEQYF. The CDR3 nucleotides read TGTGCCAGCAGCTATCCGCCCAGGGGTGGCGACGAGCAGTACTTC. The chain uses TRBV11-3 and TRBJ2-7; tentatively, D is TRBD1 (6 bases). V was cut by 4 bases and J by 5 bases, with 18 bases left in between. Germline V lookup: CDR1 SGHNT, CDR2 YENEEA. The length of the CDR3 is 15 residues.

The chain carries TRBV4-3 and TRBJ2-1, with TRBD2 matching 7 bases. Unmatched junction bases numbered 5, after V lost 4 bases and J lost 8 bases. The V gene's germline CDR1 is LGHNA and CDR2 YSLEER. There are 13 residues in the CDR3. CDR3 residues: CASSRLGRDEQFF. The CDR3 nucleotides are TGCGCCAGCAGCCGATTGGGGAGGGATGAGCAGTTCTTC.

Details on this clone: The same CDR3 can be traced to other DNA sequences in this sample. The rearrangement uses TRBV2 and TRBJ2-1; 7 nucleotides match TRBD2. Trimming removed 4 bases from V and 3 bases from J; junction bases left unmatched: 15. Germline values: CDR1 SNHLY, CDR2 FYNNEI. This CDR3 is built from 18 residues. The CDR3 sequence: CASSVVAGVDFNYNEQFF. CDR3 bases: TGTGCCAGCAGTGTTGTGGCGGGAGTGGATTTTAACTACAATGAGCAGTTCTTC. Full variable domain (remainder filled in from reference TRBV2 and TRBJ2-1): EPEVTQTPSHQVTQMGQEVILRCVPISNHLYFYWYRQILGQKVEFLVSFYNNEISEKSEIFDDQFSVERPDGSNFTLKIRSTKLEDSAMYFCASSVVAGVDFNYNEQFFGPGTRLTVL.

CDR3: CALERGAPPNEQFF. The CDR3 nucleotides read TGTGCATTAGAACGGGGGGCCCCCCCAAATGAGCAGTTCTTC. The chain couples TRBV27 to TRBJ2-1, with a weak D call TRBD2 (7 bases). The length of the CDR3 is 14 residues. Germline-derived CDR1 and CDR2 are MNHEY and SMNVEV (reference sequence).

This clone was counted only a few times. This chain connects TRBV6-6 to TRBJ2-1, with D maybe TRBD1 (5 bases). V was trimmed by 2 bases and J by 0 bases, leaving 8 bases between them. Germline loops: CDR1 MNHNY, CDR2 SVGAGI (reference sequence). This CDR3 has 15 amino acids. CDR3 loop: CASSYRGDSYNEQFF. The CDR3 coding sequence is TGTGCCAGCAGTTACAGGGGTGACTCCTACAATGAGCAGTTCTTC.

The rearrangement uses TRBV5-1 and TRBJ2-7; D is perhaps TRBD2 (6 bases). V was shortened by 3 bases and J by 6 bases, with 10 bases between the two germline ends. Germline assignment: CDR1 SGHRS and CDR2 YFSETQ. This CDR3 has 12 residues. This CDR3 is CASSSGTGEQYF. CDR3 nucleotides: TGCGCCAGCAGCTCGGGGACTGGCGAGCAGTACTTC.

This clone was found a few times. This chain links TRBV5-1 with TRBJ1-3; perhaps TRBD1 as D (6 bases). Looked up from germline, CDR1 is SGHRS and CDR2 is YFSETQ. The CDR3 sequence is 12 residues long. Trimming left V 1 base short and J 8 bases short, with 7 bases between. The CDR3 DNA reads TGCGCCAGCAGCTTGCAGGGGTACACCATATATTTT. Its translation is CASSLQGYTIYF. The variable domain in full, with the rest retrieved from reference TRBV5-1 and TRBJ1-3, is KAGVTQTPRYLIKTRGQQVTLSCSPISGHRSVSWYQQTPGQGLQFLFEYFSETQRNKGNFPGRFSGRQFSNSRSEMNVSTLELGDSALYLCASSLQGYTIYFGEGSWLTVV.

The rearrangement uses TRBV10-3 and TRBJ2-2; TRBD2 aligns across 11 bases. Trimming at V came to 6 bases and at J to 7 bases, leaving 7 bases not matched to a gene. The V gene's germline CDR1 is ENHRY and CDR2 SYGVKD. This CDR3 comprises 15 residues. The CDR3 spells CAISGSGGAGGELFF. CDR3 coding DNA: TGTGCCATCAGCGGTAGCGGGGGGGCTGGCGGGGAGCTGTTTTTT.

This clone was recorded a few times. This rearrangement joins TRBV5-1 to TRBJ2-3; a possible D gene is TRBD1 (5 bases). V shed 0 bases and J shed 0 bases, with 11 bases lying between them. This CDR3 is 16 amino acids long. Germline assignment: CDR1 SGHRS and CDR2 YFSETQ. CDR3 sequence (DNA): TGCGCCAGCAGCTTGGTTCCAGGGCTAAGCACAGATACGCAGTATTTT. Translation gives CASSLVPGLSTDTQYF.

CDR3 region: CASSQELAEKETQYF. As DNA, the CDR3 is TGCGCCAGCAGCCAAGAACTAGCGGAGAAAGAGACCCAGTACTTC. The chain combines TRBV4-1 with TRBJ2-5; TRBD2 agrees at 8 bases. Trimming at V came to 0 bases and at J to 3 bases, leaving 3 bases not matched to a gene. Germline values: CDR1 MGHRA, CDR2 YSYEKL. The length of the CDR3 is 15 residues.

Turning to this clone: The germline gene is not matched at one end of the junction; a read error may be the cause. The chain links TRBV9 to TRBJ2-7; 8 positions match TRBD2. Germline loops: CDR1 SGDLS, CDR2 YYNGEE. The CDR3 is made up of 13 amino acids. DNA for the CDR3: TGTGCCAGCAGCGGGACTAGCTCCCACGAGCAGTACTTC. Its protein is CASSGTSSHEQYF.

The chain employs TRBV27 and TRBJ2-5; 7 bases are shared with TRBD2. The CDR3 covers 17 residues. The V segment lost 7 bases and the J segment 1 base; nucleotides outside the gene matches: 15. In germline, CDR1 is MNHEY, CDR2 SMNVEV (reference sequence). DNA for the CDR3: TGTGCCAGCAATGAGCGAGCGGGACCCTTTAGCCAAGAGACCCAGTACTTC. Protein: CASNERAGPFSQETQYF.

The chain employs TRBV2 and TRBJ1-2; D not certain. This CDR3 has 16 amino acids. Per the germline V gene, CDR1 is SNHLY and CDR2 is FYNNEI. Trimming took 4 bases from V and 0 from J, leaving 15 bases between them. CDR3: CASSAQVPRSNYGYTF. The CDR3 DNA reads TGTGCCAGCAGTGCCCAAGTGCCCAGATCTAACTATGGCTACACCTTC.

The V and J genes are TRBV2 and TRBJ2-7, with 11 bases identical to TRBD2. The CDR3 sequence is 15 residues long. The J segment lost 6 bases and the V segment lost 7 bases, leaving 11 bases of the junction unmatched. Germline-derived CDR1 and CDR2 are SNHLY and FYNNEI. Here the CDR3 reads CASKQLAGGPGEQYF. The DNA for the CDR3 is TGTGCCAGCAAACAATTAGCGGGAGGGCCGGGCGAGCAGTACTTC.

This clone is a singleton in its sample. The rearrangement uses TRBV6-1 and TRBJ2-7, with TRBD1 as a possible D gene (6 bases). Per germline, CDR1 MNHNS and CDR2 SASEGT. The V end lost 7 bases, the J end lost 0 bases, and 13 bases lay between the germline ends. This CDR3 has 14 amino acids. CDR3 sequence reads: CASIVTGSSYEQYF. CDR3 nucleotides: TGTGCCAGCATAGTGACAGGCAGCTCCTACGAGCAGTACTTC.

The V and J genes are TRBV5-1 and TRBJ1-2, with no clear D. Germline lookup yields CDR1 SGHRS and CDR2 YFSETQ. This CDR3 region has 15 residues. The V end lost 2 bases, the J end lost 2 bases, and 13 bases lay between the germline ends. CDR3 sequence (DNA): TGCGCCAGCAGCTTTTTTGAGGGTAACAACTATGGCTACACCTTC. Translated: CASSFFEGNNYGYTF.

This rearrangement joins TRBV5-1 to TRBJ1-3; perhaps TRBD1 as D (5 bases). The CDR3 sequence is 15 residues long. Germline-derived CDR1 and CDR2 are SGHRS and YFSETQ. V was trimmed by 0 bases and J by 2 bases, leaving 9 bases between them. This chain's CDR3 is CASSLGGEPGNTIYF. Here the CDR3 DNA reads TGCGCCAGCAGCTTGGGGGGGGAACCTGGAAACACCATATATTTT.

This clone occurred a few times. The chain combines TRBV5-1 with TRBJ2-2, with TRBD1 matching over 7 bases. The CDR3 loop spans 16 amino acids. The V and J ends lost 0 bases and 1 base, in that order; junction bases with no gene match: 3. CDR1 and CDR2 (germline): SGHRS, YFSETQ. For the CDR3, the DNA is TGCGCCAGCAGCTTGGCCCCAGGGGGGAACACCGGGGAGCTGTTTTTT. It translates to CASSLAPGGNTGELFF.

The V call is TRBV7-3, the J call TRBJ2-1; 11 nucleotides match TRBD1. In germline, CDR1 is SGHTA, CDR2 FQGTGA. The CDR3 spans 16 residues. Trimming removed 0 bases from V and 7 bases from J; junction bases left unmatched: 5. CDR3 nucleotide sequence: TGTGCCAGCAGCTTAACGTTGGGACAGGGGGAAAATGAGCAGTTCTTC. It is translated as CASSLTLGQGENEQFF.

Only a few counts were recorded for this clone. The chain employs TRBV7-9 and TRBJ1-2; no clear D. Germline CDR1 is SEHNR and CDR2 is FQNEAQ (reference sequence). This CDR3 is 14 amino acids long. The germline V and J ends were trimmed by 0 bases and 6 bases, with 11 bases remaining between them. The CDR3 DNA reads TGTGCCAGCAGCTTAGCGGTGGGGAGCGATGGCTACACCTTC. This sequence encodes CASSLAVGSDGYTF.